The T cell receptor beta chain under discussion was sequenced for a study of T-cell reconstitution after alpha-beta-depleted transplantation in children. Preparation of the TCRbeta library was carried out with unique molecular identifiers. From the PCR reads, TCRdb called clonotypes with MiXCR, one entry per CDR3 protein. The sample records about 610,000 distinct CDR3 sequences, under 12% being singletons. The J segment lost 5 bases and the V segment lost 5 bases, leaving 7 bases of the junction unmatched. Germline V CDR1 and CDR2: SGHTA, FQGNSA. The CDR3 length is 14 residues. This clonotype originated in a human donor who donated a stem cell graft to a child with acute myeloid leukemia. V is TRBV7-2 and J is TRBJ2-7; 9 bases agree with TRBD2. The source material was PBMCs from the stem cell graft donor, sampled from the stem cell graft. CDR3 loop: CASSLSGSVNEQYF. The CDR3 DNA reads as TGTGCCAGCAGCCTTAGCGGGAGTGTGAACGAGCAGTACTTC. The full variable domain, completed using reference TRBV7-2 and TRBJ2-7, is GAGVSQSPSNKVTEKGKDVELRCDPISGHTALYWYRQSLGQGLEFLIYFQGNSAPDKSGLPSDRFSAERTGGSVSTLTIQRTQQEDSAVYLCASSLSGSVNEQYFGPGTRLTVT.